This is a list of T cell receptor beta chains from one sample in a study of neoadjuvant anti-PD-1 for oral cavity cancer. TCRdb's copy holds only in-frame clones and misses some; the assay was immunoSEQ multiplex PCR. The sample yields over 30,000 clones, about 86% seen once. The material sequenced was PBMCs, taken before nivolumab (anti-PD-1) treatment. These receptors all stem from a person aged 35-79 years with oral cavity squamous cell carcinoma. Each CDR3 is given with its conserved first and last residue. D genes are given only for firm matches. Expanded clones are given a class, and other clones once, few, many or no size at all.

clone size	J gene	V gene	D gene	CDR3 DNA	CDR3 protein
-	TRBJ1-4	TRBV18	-	TGTGCCAGCTCACGCGGGACGGATAATGAAAAACTGTTTTTT	CASSRGTDNEKLFF
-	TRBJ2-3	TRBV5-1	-	TGCGCCAGCAGCTTGCGGGACATGGGCACAGATACGCAGTATTTT	CASSLRDMGTDTQYF
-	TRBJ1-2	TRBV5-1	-	TGCGCCAGCAGCCCGGGACATACTAACTATGGCTACACCTTC	CASSPGHTNYGYTF
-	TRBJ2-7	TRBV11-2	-	TGTGCCAGCAGCTTAGTAGGCAGGGCGAGCTCCTACGAGCAGTACTTC	CASSLVGRASSYEQYF
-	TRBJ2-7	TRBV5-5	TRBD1	TGTGCCAGCAGCTCAGGGGGCGGCGAGCAGTACTTC	CASSSGGGEQYF
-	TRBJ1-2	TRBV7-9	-	TGTGCCAGCAGCTTAGACAGGGTTACCTACACCTTC	CASSLDRVTYTF
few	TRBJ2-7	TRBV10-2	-	TGCGCCAGCAGTGTGACCGGATTGTCCCACTACGAGCAGTACTTC	CASSVTGLSHYEQYF
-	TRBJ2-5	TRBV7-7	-	TGTGCCAGCAGCTTAAATAGGGGATCAAGTGAGACCCAGTACTTC	CASSLNRGSSETQYF
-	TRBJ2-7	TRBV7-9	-	TGTGCCAGCAGCTTAGTAAGTAGGATTCGGGGCAACGAGCAGTACTTC	CASSLVSRIRGNEQYF
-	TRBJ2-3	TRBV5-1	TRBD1	TGCGCCAGCAGCTTGCAGGGGGGCACAGATACGCAGTATTTT	CASSLQGGTDTQYF
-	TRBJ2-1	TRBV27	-	TGTGCCAGCAGTTTATTCGGCCCGCGAGTTTACAATGAGCAGTTCTTC	CASSLFGPRVYNEQFF
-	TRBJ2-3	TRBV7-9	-	TGTGCCAGCACCGAAGGACGGCGAGCTAGCACAGATACGCAGTATTTT	CASTEGRRASTDTQYF
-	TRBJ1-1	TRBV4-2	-	TGTGCCAGCAGCCAAGGGACCTTTGAAGCTTTCTTT	CASSQGTFEAFF
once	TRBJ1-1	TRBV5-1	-	TGCGCCAGCACCCTGATAGGTTCCGAGGAAGCTTTCTTT	CASTLIGSEEAFF
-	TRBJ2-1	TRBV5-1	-	TGCGCCAGCAGCCATGGGCGTAGCTCCTACAATGAGCAGTTCTTC	CASSHGRSSYNEQFF
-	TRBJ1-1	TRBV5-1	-	TGCGCCAGCAGCTCCAGGGAGTCGAACACTGAAGCTTTCTTT	CASSSRESNTEAFF
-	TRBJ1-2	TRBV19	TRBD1	TGTGCCAGTAGTGCGACAGGGGGCGCCGATGGCTACACCTTC	CASSATGGADGYTF
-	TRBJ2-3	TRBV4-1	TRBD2	TGCGCCAGCAGCCAAGCTCCGGGGACTAGCGGCACAGATACGCAGTATTTT	CASSQAPGTSGTDTQYF
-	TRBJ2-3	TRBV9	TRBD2	TGTGCCAGCAGCCGTAGCGGGGGGTTGAGAGATACGCAGTATTTT	CASSRSGGLRDTQYF
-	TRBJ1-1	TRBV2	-	TGTGCCAGCAGTTTCAACTCGGAGGGCACTGAAGCTTTCTTT	CASSFNSEGTEAFF
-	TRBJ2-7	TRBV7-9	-	TGTGCCAGCAGCCAAGGACAGATCTCCTACGAGCAGTACTTC	CASSQGQISYEQYF
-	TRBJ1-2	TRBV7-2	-	TGTGCCAGCAGCTTTTTAACCGCGGATTATGGCTACACCTTC	CASSFLTADYGYTF
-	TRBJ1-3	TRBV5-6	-	TGTGCCAGCCGGGGGGGAAACACCATATATTTT	CASRGGNTIYF
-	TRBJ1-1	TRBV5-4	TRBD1	TGTGCCAGCAGCTTGCAGGGGGGCACTGAAGCTTTCTTT	CASSLQGGTEAFF
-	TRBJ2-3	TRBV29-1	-	TGCAGCGTGCAAAATGAGGGCACAGATACGCAGTATTTT	CSVQNEGTDTQYF
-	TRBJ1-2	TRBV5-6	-	TGTGCCAGCAGCCCCCAGGACTATGGCTACACCTTC	CASSPQDYGYTF
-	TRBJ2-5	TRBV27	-	TGTGCCAGCAGTTTAGACTGGGGTCAAGAGACCCAGTACTTC	CASSLDWGQETQYF
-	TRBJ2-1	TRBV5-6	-	TGTGCCAGCAGCCGGCCGACTCTCCTGGATGAGCAGTTCTTC	CASSRPTLLDEQFF
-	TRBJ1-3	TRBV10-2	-	TGCGCCAGCAGTGAGGCGTTGACAGGCAACTCTGGAAACACCATATATTTT	CASSEALTGNSGNTIYF
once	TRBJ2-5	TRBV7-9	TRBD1	TGTGCCAGCAGCAAACGGACAGGGGTTCGAGAGACCCAGTACTTC	CASSKRTGVRETQYF
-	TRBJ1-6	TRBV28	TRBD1	TGTGCCAGCACCGGCCCCCCCGGAACCGGGACAGGGCCTAATTCACCCCTCCACTTT	CASTGPPGTGTGPNSPLHF
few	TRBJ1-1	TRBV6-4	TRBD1	TGTGCCAGCAGGCAGGGACAGCCGAAATTCTTT	CASRQGQPKFF
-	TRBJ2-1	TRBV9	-	TGTGCCAGCAGCGTATCCGGGCCAAGCTCCTACAATGAGCAGTTCTTC	CASSVSGPSSYNEQFF
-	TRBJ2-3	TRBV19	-	TGTGCCAGTAGTACCGGGACGATTAGCACAGATACGCAGTATTTT	CASSTGTISTDTQYF
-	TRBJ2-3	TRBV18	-	TGTGCCAGCTCACCACAACGTGGGGATAGCACAGATACGCAGTATTTT	CASSPQRGDSTDTQYF
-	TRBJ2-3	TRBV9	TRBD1	TGTGCCAGCAGCGTATACCAACGACAGGGTGTAACTAATACGCAGTATTTT	CASSVYQRQGVTNTQYF
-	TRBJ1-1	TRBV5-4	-	TGTGCCAGCAGCTTGGAGACAGATGCCCGAAGCACTGAAGCTTTCTTT	CASSLETDARSTEAFF
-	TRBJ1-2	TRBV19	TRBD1	TGTGCCAGTAGTATTGGACAGGGGTTATCTGGCTACACCTTC	CASSIGQGLSGYTF
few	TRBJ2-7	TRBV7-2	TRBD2	TGTGCCAGCAGCTACCCACTAGGCGGGGGGACCTACGAGCAGTACTTC	CASSYPLGGGTYEQYF
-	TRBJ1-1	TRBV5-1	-	TGCGCCAGCAGCGTATCAGGACAGAAGCCTTACACTGAAGCTTTCTTT	CASSVSGQKPYTEAFF
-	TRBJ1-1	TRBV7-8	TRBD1	TGTGCCAGCAGCTTAGTTGACAGGGGGCATGGGGTCACTGAAGCTTTCTTT	CASSLVDRGHGVTEAFF
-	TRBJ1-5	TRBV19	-	TGTGCCAGTAGTAGGGCGAGGGACTATAGCAATCAGCCCCAGCATTTT	CASSRARDYSNQPQHF
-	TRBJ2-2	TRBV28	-	TGTGCCAGCAGTTTGGGGGCCACCGGGGAGCTGTTTTTT	CASSLGATGELFF
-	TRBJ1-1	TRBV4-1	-	TGCGCCAGCAGCCAAGTCACGGGACTGGGGTCTGAAGCTTTCTTT	CASSQVTGLGSEAFF